This is a list of T cell receptor beta chains from one sample in a study of shared clonotypes between healthy human individuals. Assay used: immunoSEQ multiplex PCR; TCRdb lists only in-frame clones, some missing. The sample has over 950,000 clones, about 72% seen once. What was sequenced was memory CD4+ T cells from PBMCs. These receptors were taken from a man aged 18 to 29 in good health. Some clones in this sample may be carry-over from other donors' samples. Each CDR3 is given with its conserved first and last residue. D genes are given only for firm matches. Clone size, where shown, is once, few, many, or a class for clones that have expanded.

v_gene	d_gene	abundance	len	j_gene	CDR3nt	CDR3aa
TRBV15	-	-	14	TRBJ1-3	TGTGCCACCAGCAGATTGTCGATGGGAAACACCATATATTTT	CATSRLSMGNTIYF
TRBV15	-	-	16	TRBJ1-5	TGTGCCACCAGCAGAGATGGATTGACGAGCAATCAGCCCCAGCATTTT	CATSRDGLTSNQPQHF
TRBV9	TRBD2	few	14	TRBJ2-1	TGTGCCAGCAGCTTAACTAGCGGGTGGGATGAGCAGTTCTTC	CASSLTSGWDEQFF
TRBV5-4	-	-	16	TRBJ2-1	TGTGCCAGCAGCTTGGAAGCTTGGGCCACCTACAATGAGCAGTTCTTC	CASSLEAWATYNEQFF
TRBV2	TRBD1	-	14	TRBJ2-5	TGTGCCACCGGGGTGGACAGGTGGGGGGAGACCCAGTACTTC	CATGVDRWGETQYF
TRBV27	-	few	15	TRBJ1-2	TGTGCCAGCAGCCAAAGGGGGGGTGGAAAGGGAGGCTACACCTTC	CASSQRGGGKGGYTF
TRBV6-1	-	-	15	TRBJ1-2	TGTGCCAGCAGTGAATTGGGGGATTTGGGCTATGGCTACACCTTC	CASSELGDLGYGYTF
TRBV7-3	TRBD2	-	14	TRBJ2-1	TGTGCCAGCAGCATAAGCGGGAATAAGAATGAGCAGTTCTTC	CASSISGNKNEQFF
TRBV5-5	-	-	14	TRBJ1-2	TGTGCCAGCAGCTTGGTTTGGGGTTCTGGTGGCTACACCTTC	CASSLVWGSGGYTF
TRBV7-9	TRBD2	-	16	TRBJ2-1	TGTGCCAGCAGCTTTTCGACTAGCGGGAGTCACAATGAGCAGTTCTTC	CASSFSTSGSHNEQFF
TRBV10-3	TRBD2	-	16	TRBJ2-1	TGTGCCATCAATTCAGGGACTAGCGGGAGGTACAATGAGCAGTTCTTC	CAINSGTSGRYNEQFF
TRBV7-3	-	once	14	TRBJ2-7	TGTGCCAGCAGCCCGACCAGTCTAGTCCGGGAGCAGTACTTC	CASSPTSLVREQYF
TRBV29-1	-	-	12	TRBJ2-3	TGCAGCGTTGATGGTTACACAGATACGCAGTATTTT	CSVDGYTDTQYF
TRBV27	-	-	14	TRBJ2-1	TGTGCCAGCACGCCCTTAGCGGAGAGGGATGAGCAGTTCTTC	CASTPLAERDEQFF
TRBV28	-	-	13	TRBJ2-1	TGTGCCAGCAGCGACCACCTTGGCGATGAGCAGTTCTTC	CASSDHLGDEQFF
TRBV10-3	TRBD1	-	15	TRBJ2-1	TGTGCCATCAGCCCTTGGGGACAGGGCGATTATGAGCAGTTCTTC	CAISPWGQGDYEQFF
TRBV6-5	-	-	14	TRBJ1-5	TGTGCCGCTACGGGGCAGGGATACAATCAGCCCCAGCATTTT	CAATGQGYNQPQHF
TRBV27	-	-	16	TRBJ1-3	TGTGCCACCTCACTAGGACTCCCGTCTCTGGGAAACACCATATATTTT	CATSLGLPSLGNTIYF
TRBV6-5	TRBD1	-	14	TRBJ1-2	TGTGCCAGCAGTTACGCAGGGGGAGAATGGGGCTACACCTTC	CASSYAGGEWGYTF
TRBV27	TRBD1	-	15	TRBJ2-1	TGTGCCAGCAGCCGGACAGGGCAACCTTACAATGAGCAGTTCTTC	CASSRTGQPYNEQFF
TRBV6-1	-	once	14	TRBJ2-1	TGTGCCAGCAGTGTACGCCCGGGCAGGGATGAGCAGTTCTTC	CASSVRPGRDEQFF
TRBV5-1	-	-	17	TRBJ2-1	TGCGCCAGCAGCTTGATGGGCGGGGACCCCTCCTACAATGAGCAGTTCTTC	CASSLMGGDPSYNEQFF
TRBV4-1	-	-	15	TRBJ2-6	TGCGCCAGCAGCTCTCAGGGTTCTGGGGCCAACGTCCTGACTTTC	CASSSQGSGANVLTF
TRBV11-2	-	-	12	TRBJ2-7	TGTGCCTCCCGGGTAGGCTCCTACGAGCAGTACTTC	CASRVGSYEQYF
TRBV7-8	-	-	14	TRBJ1-5	TGTGCCAGCAGCTCAGACAGTAACTATCAGCCCCAGCATTTT	CASSSDSNYQPQHF
TRBV9	TRBD2	-	16	TRBJ2-2	TGTGCCAGCAGCGTTTTGGGAGGGAGGGGAACCGGGGAGCTGTTTTTT	CASSVLGGRGTGELFF
TRBV5-6	-	-	15	TRBJ2-1	TGTGCCAGCAGCTTAACAGGGTTCACCTACAATGAGCAGTTCTTC	CASSLTGFTYNEQFF
TRBV9	TRBD2	-	14	TRBJ2-7	TGTGCCAGCAGCGTGGGAGGGACGCTCTACGAGCAGTACTTC	CASSVGGTLYEQYF
TRBV9	-	-	12	TRBJ2-2	TGTGCCAGCACCTTGGACGGCGGGGAGCTGTTTTTT	CASTLDGGELFF
TRBV7-8	TRBD1	-	15	TRBJ2-5	TGTGCCAGCAGCTTAGAACAGGGGGCGCCGGAGACCCAGTACTTC	CASSLEQGAPETQYF
TRBV18	-	-	15	TRBJ1-2	TGTGCCAGCTCAGACAGCACCGGGACAAGCTATGGCTACACCTTC	CASSDSTGTSYGYTF
TRBV19	-	few	13	TRBJ2-3	TGTGCCAGTACCCGCCGGGCGACAGATACGCAGTATTTT	CASTRRATDTQYF
TRBV7-2	-	-	16	TRBJ2-1	TGTGCCAGCACCCCCTCGCCGGGAGTGAGGTACAATGAGCAGTTCTTC	CASTPSPGVRYNEQFF
TRBV29-1	-	-	11	TRBJ1-3	TGCAGCGTCGACAACGGAAACACCATATATTTT	CSVDNGNTIYF
TRBV11-2	-	-	11	TRBJ2-1	TGTGCCAGCAGCGTCTTGAATGAGCAGTTCTTC	CASSVLNEQFF
TRBV7-2	-	-	15	TRBJ1-1	TGTGCCAGCAGCTTAGCGGGGGAGGAGAACACTGAAGCTTTCTTT	CASSLAGEENTEAFF